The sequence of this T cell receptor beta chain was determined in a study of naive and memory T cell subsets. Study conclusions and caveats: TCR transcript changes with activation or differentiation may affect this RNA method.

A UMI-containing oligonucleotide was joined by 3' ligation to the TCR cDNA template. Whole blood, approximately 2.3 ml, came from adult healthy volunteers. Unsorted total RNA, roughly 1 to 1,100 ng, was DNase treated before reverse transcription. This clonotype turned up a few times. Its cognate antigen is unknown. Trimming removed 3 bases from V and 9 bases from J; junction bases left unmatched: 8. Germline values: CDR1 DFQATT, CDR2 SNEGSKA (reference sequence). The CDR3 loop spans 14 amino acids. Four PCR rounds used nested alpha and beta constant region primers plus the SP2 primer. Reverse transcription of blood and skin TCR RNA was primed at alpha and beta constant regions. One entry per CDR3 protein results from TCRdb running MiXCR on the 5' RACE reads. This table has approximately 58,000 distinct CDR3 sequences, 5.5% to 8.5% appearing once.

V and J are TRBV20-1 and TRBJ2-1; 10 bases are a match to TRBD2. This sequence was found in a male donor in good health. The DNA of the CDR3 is TGCAGTGCTAGTGGGCTAGCGGGAGAGGGTGAGCAGTTCTTC. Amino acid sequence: CSASGLAGEGEQFF.